The clone carrying this TCR beta chain occurred a few times. Its antigen is as yet unknown. The CDR3 sequence is 16 residues long. Germline V CDR1 and CDR2: MGHRA, YSYEKL. The V and J ends lost 1 base and 0 bases respectively, with 11 bases between them. This specimen belongs to a study of cytomegalovirus exposure and HLA in healthy donors. General observations from the study: In a later analysis, the majority of CMV-associated beta chains seemingly showed HLA restriction.

Researchers ran the PCR with 60 Vbeta and 13 Jbeta primers. Sequencing used immunoSEQ multiplex PCR; TCRdb keeps in-frame clones, though not all of them. The data contain over 150,000 clones, around 80% of them seen just once; the ten biggest clones take up 2% to 2.5%. Sequences were obtained from PBMCs. The receptor's source is a woman aged 25-40 years in good health and CMV-seronegative. The V call is TRBV4-1, the J call TRBJ2-3; D call uncertain. CDR3 coding DNA: TGCGCCAGCAGCCAAGTCGACTTGATCAGCACAGATACGCAGTATTTT. It encodes CASSQVDLISTDTQYF.